The clone carrying this TCR beta chain was seen repeatedly, ten times or more. Its antigen remains unidentified. In germline, CDR1 is SGHVS, CDR2 FNYEAQ. V lost 3 bases to trimming and J lost 5 bases; unmatched junction nucleotides: 6. The CDR3 sequence is 14 residues long. The data are from a study of T cell repertoires in cytomegalovirus infection. Study summary: Both a matching HLA type and CMV infection were indicated by public TCR beta signatures. Study-wide findings and caveats: The ex vivo response showed dominance by HLA-C-restricted CMV-specific TCR beta clonotypes. Cumulative frequency of public TCR beta families picked out carriers of CMV plus the relevant HLA.

TCRdb independently ran MiXCR on the reads; one entry per CDR3 protein. The sample shows about 74,000 distinct CDR3 sequences, around 30% of them seen only once. This chain links TRBV7-6 with TRBJ2-7, with TRBD1 matching over 8 bases. The receptor comes from a human donor in good health (CMV status not recorded). Some clones in this sample may be carry-over from other donors' samples. Source: CD8+ T cells from cultured PBMCs, taken from culture after CMV antigen stimulation. The CDR3 nucleotides are TGTGCCAGCAGCTTGGAGGACAGGGTCCACGAGCAGTACTTC. This codes for CASSLEDRVHEQYF. Full variable domain (rest looked up from reference TRBV7-6 and TRBJ2-7): GAGVSQSPRYKVTKRGQDVALRCDPISGHVSLYWYRQALGQGPEFLTYFNYEAQQDKSGLPNDRFSAERPEGSISTLTIQRTEQRDSAMYRCASSLEDRVHEQYFGPGTRLTVT.